The 21 T cell receptor beta chains listed next were all sequenced from one sample in a study of blood T cell repertoires in COVID-19. Some clones are missing from TCRdb's copy, which holds only in-frame ones; the method was immunoSEQ multiplex PCR. The data hold about 260,000 clones, with 85% to 90% observed a single time. The sequenced sample consisted of peripheral blood. The source is a woman between 40 and 50 years old with acute or convalescent COVID-19.

CDR3 sequence: CAISGGNTDTQYF. The CDR3 nucleotides read TGTGCCATCAGTGGGGGCAACACAGATACGCAGTATTTT. J is TRBJ2-3 and V is TRBV10-3; a weak D match, TRBD1 (5 bases). Trimming took 4 bases from V and 2 from J, leaving 7 bases between them. CDR1 is ENHRY, CDR2 SYGVKD, per germline. The CDR3 is made up of 13 amino acids.

The J gene is TRBJ1-1, the V gene TRBV5-1, with unresolved D. This CDR3 region has 13 residues. V lost 3 bases and J 4 bases, leaving 10 bases between the germline ends. The germline gives CDR1 SGHRS, CDR2 YFSETQ. CDR3 region: CASSYQEGTEAFF. Here the CDR3 DNA reads TGCGCCAGCAGCTACCAGGAGGGCACTGAAGCTTTCTTT. Full variable domain (remainder filled in from reference TRBV5-1 and TRBJ1-1): KAGVTQTPRYLIKTRGQQVTLSCSPISGHRSVSWYQQTPGQGLQFLFEYFSETQRNKGNFPGRFSGRQFSNSRSEMNVSTLELGDSALYLCASSYQEGTEAFFGQGTRLTVV.

This chain links TRBV19 with TRBJ1-1; possible D gene TRBD1, 5 bases. Trimming left V 8 bases short and J 0 bases short, with 13 bases between. CDR1 and CDR2 from the germline V gene are LNHDA and SQIVND (reference sequence). The CDR3 has 14 amino acids. The CDR3 protein is CASSKTGVNTEAFF. CDR3 nucleotides: TGTGCCAGTTCTAAAACAGGAGTGAACACTGAAGCTTTCTTT.

Note on this clone: Other DNA sequences within the sample encode an identical CDR3. This chain links TRBV9 with TRBJ1-5, with a tentative D call TRBD1 (5 bases). Germline V gives CDR1 SGDLS, CDR2 YYNGEE. Trimming took off 0 bases at V and 4 bases at J, with 8 bases between the two ends. This CDR3 contains 14 residues. DNA of the CDR3: TGTGCCAGCAGCGTAGGACAGTCAAATCAGCCCCAGCATTTT. Translated, it gives CASSVGQSNQPQHF. Combining the CDR3 with reference TRBV9 and TRBJ1-5 gives the whole variable domain DSGVTQTPKHLITATGQRVTLRCSPRSGDLSVYWYQQSLDQGLQFLIQYYNGEERAKGNILERFSAQQFPDLHSELNLSSLELGDSALYFCASSVGQSNQPQHFGDGTRLSIL.

The genes are TRBV6-1 and TRBJ1-2; tentatively, D is TRBD1 (5 bases). The CDR3 runs 13 residues. Germline V gene data show CDR1 as MNHNS and CDR2 as SASEGT. V was pared by 1 base and J by 6 bases, with 9 bases between. Here the CDR3 reads CASSEEGMNGYTF. The CDR3 DNA reads TGTGCCAGCAGTGAAGAGGGGATGAATGGCTACACCTTC.

This CDR3 reads CATSPNFSNQPQHF. The CDR3 DNA sequence: TGTGCCACCAGCCCGAACTTTAGCAATCAGCCCCAGCATTTT. V gene TRBV15 combines with J gene TRBJ1-5, with D unresolved. Germline CDR1 and CDR2: LNHNV and YYDKDF (reference sequence). Trimming shortened V by 5 bases and J by 0 bases, and 8 bases separated the two germline ends. The CDR3 totals 14 residues.

Here the CDR3 DNA reads TGTGCCAGCAGTGAACGTTCATCCAGGGATGGCTACACCTTC. It specifies CASSERSSRDGYTF. The V and J genes are TRBV6-1 and TRBJ1-2; maybe TRBD1 (5 bases). V gave up 2 bases and J gave up 6 bases, with 13 bases separating them. This CDR3 comprises 14 residues. Germline lookup yields CDR1 MNHNS and CDR2 SASEGT.

The rearrangement joins TRBV11-2 to TRBJ1-1, with D unclear. Germline CDR1 SGHAT, CDR2 FQNNGV. This CDR3 region has 13 residues. The ends were cut back, 0 bases at V and 0 bases at J, with 2 bases in the middle. The CDR3 DNA is TGTGCCAGCAGCTTAGATATGAACACTGAAGCTTTCTTT. It is translated as CASSLDMNTEAFF.

The rearrangement uses TRBV6-5 and TRBJ2-3; the D is unclear. There are 16 residues in the CDR3. Germline values: CDR1 MNHEY, CDR2 SVGAGI. V was pared by 2 bases and J by 0 bases, with 12 bases between. The CDR3, as DNA: TGTGCCAGCAGTTACACCAAGCGCCCTAGCACAGATACGCAGTATTTT. As protein: CASSYTKRPSTDTQYF.

The J gene is TRBJ2-1, the V gene TRBV9; 8 bases line up with TRBD2. Germline V CDR1 and CDR2: SGDLS, YYNGEE. The CDR3 runs 17 residues. The V segment lost 3 bases and the J segment 1 base; nucleotides outside the gene matches: 9. The CDR3 sequence: CASSGYSGGPSYNEQFF. The CDR3 bases are TGTGCCAGCAGCGGATACAGCGGGGGCCCTTCCTACAATGAGCAGTTCTTC.

This chain links TRBV5-4 with TRBJ2-2; 12 bases match TRBD2. CDR1 is SGHNT and CDR2 is YYREEE in the germline V gene (reference sequence). The CDR3 contains 16 residues. Trimming removed 0 bases from V and 6 bases from J; junction bases left unmatched: 3. In DNA, the CDR3 is TGTGCCAGCAGCTTGGTTTCTAGCGGGGGGGCCGGGGAGCTGTTTTTT. It yields the protein CASSLVSSGGAGELFF.

This clone was detected only once. This chain joins TRBV6-5 and TRBJ2-7, with D uncertain. Germline assignment: CDR1 MNHEY and CDR2 SVGAGI. The CDR3 loop spans 14 amino acids. V dropped 6 bases and J dropped 3 bases, with 15 bases sitting between them. The CDR3 reads CASSRLVGDYEQYV. CDR3 coding DNA: TGTGCCAGCAGCCGACTCGTTGGAGACTACGAGCAGTACGTC.

This chain joins TRBV18 and TRBJ2-3; 8 positions match TRBD2. Germline V gene sequence: CDR1 KGHSH, CDR2 LQKENI. The trim removed 0 bases at V and 6 bases at J, leaving 5 bases unmatched. This CDR3 comprises 15 residues. CDR3 in amino acids: CASSPPGLVPDTQYF. CDR3 sequence (DNA): TGTGCCAGCTCACCACCGGGACTAGTTCCGGATACGCAGTATTTT.

As for this clone: A read error is possible here, since a much larger clone lies one base away. In nucleotides, the CDR3 is TGTGCCAGCAGACGACAGGGGAACACCGGGGAGCTGTTTTTT. Amino acids: CASRRQGNTGELFF. This chain uses TRBV7-2 with TRBJ2-2; 7 bases fit TRBD1. The length of the CDR3 is 14 residues. J gave up 1 base and V 6 bases, and 2 bases lay outside the gene matches. Germline CDR1 SGHTA, CDR2 FQGNSA.

The rearrangement joins TRBV5-1 to TRBJ1-2, with D perhaps matching TRBD1 (6 bases). The germline gives CDR1 SGHRS, CDR2 YFSETQ. The CDR3 has 16 amino acids. Trimming pared 0 bases from V and 8 bases from J, leaving 20 bases between. CDR3 in DNA: TGCGCCAGCAGCTTGGGCGGCGTCAGGGGCCTCTTCGGCTACACCTTC. This gives the protein CASSLGGVRGLFGYTF.

This chain uses TRBV27 with TRBJ2-2; TRBD1 agrees at 9 bases. With V trimmed by 6 bases and J by 3 bases, 8 bases remained unmatched. The germline gives CDR1 MNHEY, CDR2 SMNVEV (reference sequence). The CDR3 consists of 16 residues. In nucleotides, the CDR3 is TGTGCCAGCAGCAGCGGACAGGGGACTTACACCGGGGAGCTGTTTTTT. It is translated as CASSSGQGTYTGELFF.

V usage is TRBV5-1 and J usage is TRBJ2-2; D remains ambiguous. Germline CDR1 is SGHRS and CDR2 is YFSETQ. The CDR3 spans 14 residues. Trimming took off 5 bases at V and 2 bases at J, with 10 bases between the two ends. The CDR3, as DNA: TGCGCCAGCAGGTACAGCTTTAACACCGGGGAGCTGTTTTTT. The encoded protein is CASRYSFNTGELFF.

The chain joins TRBV7-9 to TRBJ1-3, with a tentative D call TRBD1 (5 bases). CDR1 and CDR2 from the germline V gene are SEHNR and FQNEAQ (reference sequence). The CDR3 runs to 15 residues. Trimming removed 5 bases at V and 2 bases at J, with 13 bases between. CDR3 sequence reads: CASSPGGFTGNTIYF. The CDR3, as DNA: TGTGCCAGCAGCCCGGGGGGTTTTACTGGAAACACCATATATTTT.

The chain couples TRBV6-5 to TRBJ1-1, with no clear D. V was cut by 2 bases and J by 2 bases, with 6 bases left in between. CDR3 length equals 13 residues. Germline V gene lookup returns CDR1 MNHEY and CDR2 SVGAGI. Here the CDR3 DNA reads TGTGCCAGCAGTTACGCGGCCAACACTGAAGCTTTCTTT. Translated: CASSYAANTEAFF.

The rearrangement uses TRBV28 and TRBJ1-3, with 9 bases identical to TRBD1. The CDR3 spans 16 residues. Germline lookup yields CDR1 MDHEN and CDR2 SYDVKM. V shed 4 bases and J 4 bases; nucleotides not matched to a gene: 8. The CDR3 nucleotides read TGTGCCAGCAGTTCATCGGGACAGGGAAGAGGAAACACCATATATTTT. It yields the protein CASSSSGQGRGNTIYF.

CDR3 DNA: TGTGCCACCAGTGCGACCGGGACAACCCAGCATTTT. Its protein product is CATSATGTTQHF. The genes are TRBV24-1 and TRBJ1-5, with D tentatively TRBD1 (6 bases). Germline V CDR1 and CDR2: KGHDR, SFDVKD. The CDR3 is 12 residues long. Trimming removed 5 bases from V and 11 bases from J, with 12 bases in between.